The 11 T cell receptor beta chains reported below all come from one sample, sequenced in a study of blood T cell repertoires in COVID-19. The protocol was immunoSEQ multiplex PCR, while the TCRdb copy is restricted to in-frame clones and leaves out a portion. The repertoire holds roughly 86,000 clones, with roughly 84% as singletons. The sequenced material came from peripheral blood. All receptors derive from a man between 60 and 70 years old with acute or convalescent COVID-19.

This rearrangement joins TRBV24-1 to TRBJ1-1; a possible D gene is TRBD1 (6 bases). Trimming stripped 4 bases from V and 7 bases from J, with 12 bases between. The germline V gene has CDR1 KGHDR and CDR2 SFDVKD. There are 13 residues in the CDR3. The CDR3 DNA reads TGTGCCACCAGTGAGGGGGCCTCCGGTGAAGCTTTCTTT. This sequence encodes CATSEGASGEAFF.

This clone occurred a few times. V is TRBV4-1 and J is TRBJ2-3; D is unclear. The CDR3 runs to 14 residues. Trimming took 0 bases from V and 7 from J, leaving 11 bases between them. Per the germline V gene, CDR1 is MGHRA and CDR2 is YSYEKL. Written as DNA, the CDR3 is TGCGCCAGCAGCCAAGATGGGCCCCGCCATACGCAGTATTTT. Translated, it gives CASSQDGPRHTQYF.

This chain uses TRBV7-3 with TRBJ2-1; 7 bases fit TRBD2. This CDR3 spans 16 amino acids. The ends lost 1 base at V and 2 bases at J; junction bases unmatched: 5. Germline CDR1 is SGHTA and CDR2 is FQGTGA. As DNA, the CDR3 is TGTGCCAGCAGCTTAATTGGCGGGGGAACCTACAATGAGCAGTTCTTC. It specifies CASSLIGGGTYNEQFF.

The V call is TRBV28, the J call TRBJ1-4, with D perhaps matching TRBD1 (5 bases). Germline V gives CDR1 MDHEN, CDR2 SYDVKM. The length of the CDR3 is 15 residues. Trimming stripped 3 bases from V and 1 base from J, with 9 bases between. CDR3 DNA sequence: TGTGCCAGCAGTTTGCAGGGTGGAACTAATGAAAAACTGTTTTTT. Its translation is CASSLQGGTNEKLFF.

This clone was counted only a few times. The gene calls are TRBV25-1 and TRBJ2-2; D perhaps matches TRBD1 (6 bases). The CDR3 covers 16 residues. The germline V and J ends were trimmed by 7 bases and 0 bases, with 15 bases remaining between them. Germline loops: CDR1 MGHDK, CDR2 SYGVNS. Here the CDR3 DNA reads TGTGCCAGCACCCCCTCGGGACATTCGAACACCGGGGAGCTGTTTTTT. Residues: CASTPSGHSNTGELFF.

This chain uses TRBV5-1 with TRBJ1-1; D is perhaps TRBD1 (6 bases). The CDR3 is made up of 14 amino acids. V lost 4 bases, J lost 1 base, and 11 bases lay in between. CDR1 is SGHRS and CDR2 is YFSETQ in the germline V gene. The CDR3 region is CASSAATGNTEAFF. CDR3 nucleotide sequence: TGCGCCAGCAGCGCCGCGACAGGGAACACTGAAGCTTTCTTT.

This chain joins TRBV6-5 and TRBJ1-3, with D perhaps TRBD1 (6 bases). The CDR3 spans 15 residues. Germline loops: CDR1 MNHEY, CDR2 SVGAGI. Trimming removed 4 bases from V and 0 bases from J, with 10 bases in between. The chain's CDR3 is CASSFGTLSGNTIYF. The CDR3 coding sequence is TGTGCCAGCAGTTTCGGGACACTCTCTGGAAACACCATATATTTT.

V usage is TRBV5-4 and J usage is TRBJ1-2, with 8 bases identical to TRBD1. Germline loops: CDR1 SGHNT, CDR2 YYREEE (reference sequence). V trimming: 5 bases; J trimming: 4 bases; junction bases outside the gene matches: 7. The CDR3 is made up of 14 amino acids. The CDR3 loop is CASSLQGGVYGYTF. Written as DNA, the CDR3 is TGTGCCAGCAGTCTACAGGGGGGGGTCTATGGCTACACCTTC.

The chain links TRBV24-1 to TRBJ1-4; 7 nucleotides align to TRBD1. The CDR3 is 16 residues long. Germline V gene sequence: CDR1 KGHDR, CDR2 SFDVKD. V was pared by 4 bases and J by 5 bases, with 9 bases of the junction left unmatched. Here the CDR3 DNA reads TGTGCCACCAGTGACAGGGGGAAAGGATCCAATGAAAAACTGTTTTTT. Residues: CATSDRGKGSNEKLFF.

The rearrangement joins TRBV30 to TRBJ2-2; TRBD1 matches at 9 bases. With 4 bases clipped from V and 5 bases from J, the junction kept 5 bases outside the gene matches. Germline CDR1 and CDR2: GTSNPN and SVGIG (reference sequence). The CDR3 consists of 14 residues. CDR3 DNA sequence: TGTGCCTGGAAGGGACAGGGTGGGACCGGGGAGCTGTTTTTT. This codes for CAWKGQGGTGELFF.

The rearrangement joins TRBV28 to TRBJ2-3; 9 nucleotides agree with TRBD2. The CDR3 sequence is 16 residues long. CDR1 and CDR2 (germline): MDHEN, SYDVKM. With 3 bases clipped from V and 0 bases from J, the junction kept 4 bases outside the gene matches. The CDR3 coding sequence is TGTGCCAGCAGTTTCCTAGCGGGGTCTAGCACAGATACGCAGTATTTT. Protein: CASSFLAGSSTDTQYF. Full variable domain (missing parts from reference TRBV28 and TRBJ2-3): DVKVTQSSRYLVKRTGEKVFLECVQDMDHENMFWYRQDPGLGLRLIYFSYDVKMKEKGDIPEGYSVSREKKERFSLILESASTNQTSMYLCASSFLAGSSTDTQYFGPGTRLTVL.